The clone carrying this T cell receptor beta chain has a handful of counts. Documented treatment: oral pan-JAK inhibitor, 5-10 mg twice daily. This sample is part of a study of CD8+ T cells in alopecia areata. CDR1 is SGHAT, CDR2 FQNNGV, per germline. This CDR3 contains 14 residues. V was cut by 3 bases and J by 4 bases, with 10 bases left in between. RNA, once extracted, was reverse transcribed into cDNA for use as the sequencing template. Data came from immunoSEQ multiplex PCR; TCRdb stores just in-frame clones and leaves some out. Of about 110,000 clones in the sample, under 60% were seen once. The sequenced sample was CD8+ T cells sorted from blood, obtained at week 24, from a patient treated with tofacitinib. The rearrangement links TRBV11-2 to TRBJ2-4; TRBD1 is a possible D gene (5 bases). The origin of this receptor is a human donor with alopecia areata. The CDR3 region is CASSFQGVKNIQYF. In DNA form, the CDR3 reads TGTGCCAGCAGCTTCCAGGGCGTGAAAAACATTCAGTACTTC.